The T cell receptor beta chain under discussion was sequenced for a study of blood T cell repertoires in COVID-19. Overall study: Sample material is recorded as cDNA or gDNA derived from T cells, B-cell-depleted T cells, or PBMCs.

The data were produced by immunoSEQ multiplex PCR, yet TCRdb's version contains in-frame clones alone and is incomplete. The sample includes roughly 41,000 clones, approximately 83% of them seen just once. Per the germline V gene, CDR1 is SGHTA and CDR2 is FQGNSA. Trimming took off 6 bases at V and 5 bases at J, with 12 bases between the two ends. The CDR3 is 13 residues long. This TCR came from a woman over 75 with acute or convalescent COVID-19. The sequencing input was peripheral blood. The chain is built from TRBV7-2 and TRBJ2-3, with D maybe TRBD2 (6 bases). CDR3 nucleotides: TGTGCCAGCAGGGTTAGCGGAGGAGATACGCAGTATTTT. This codes for CASRVSGGDTQYF.